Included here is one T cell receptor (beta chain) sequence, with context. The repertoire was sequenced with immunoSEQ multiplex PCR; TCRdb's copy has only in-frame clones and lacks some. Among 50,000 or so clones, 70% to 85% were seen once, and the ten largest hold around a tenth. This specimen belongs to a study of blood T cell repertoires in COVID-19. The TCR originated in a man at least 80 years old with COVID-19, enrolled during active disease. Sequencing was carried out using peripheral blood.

The CDR3 DNA sequence: TGTGCCAGCAGTTACAATTTCCCGGGACAGGGGTATGGCTACACCTTC. Protein product: CASSYNFPGQGYGYTF. The chain combines TRBV6-6 with TRBJ1-2; TRBD1 matches 10 bases. Germline V gives CDR1 MNHNY, CDR2 SVGAGI (reference sequence). The CDR3 extends over 16 amino acids. Germline trimming cut 2 bases from V and 5 bases from J; bases unmatched to any gene: 8.